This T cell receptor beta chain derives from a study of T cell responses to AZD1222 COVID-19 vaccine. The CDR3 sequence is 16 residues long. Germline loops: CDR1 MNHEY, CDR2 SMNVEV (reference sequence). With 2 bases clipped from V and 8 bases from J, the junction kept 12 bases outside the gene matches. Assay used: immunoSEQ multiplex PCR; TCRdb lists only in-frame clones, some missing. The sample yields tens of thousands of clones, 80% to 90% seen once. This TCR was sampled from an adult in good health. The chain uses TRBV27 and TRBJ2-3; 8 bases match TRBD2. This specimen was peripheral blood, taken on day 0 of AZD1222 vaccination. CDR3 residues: CASSLSLAGPIGTQYF. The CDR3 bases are TGTGCCAGCAGTTTAAGTCTAGCGGGTCCCATAGGTACGCAGTATTTT.